These 11 T cell receptor beta chains were all obtained from the same sample, sequenced in a study of blood T cell repertoires in COVID-19. Profiling relied on immunoSEQ multiplex PCR, and the TCRdb table lists in-frame clones only, not all of them. The table has about 330,000 clones, 87% seen once. The source material was PBMCs or T cells enriched from blood (not recorded which). These receptors came from a woman aged 25 to 39 who had recovered from COVID-19.

V and J are TRBV5-8 and TRBJ2-5; 8 bases are a match to TRBD2. The ends lost 4 bases at V and 1 base at J; junction bases unmatched: 12. Germline V gene sequence: CDR1 SGHTS, CDR2 YDEGEE. The CDR3 sequence is 17 residues long. CDR3 amino acids: CASSLIPSGGGQETQYF. Here the CDR3 DNA reads TGTGCCAGCAGCCTCATTCCATCCGGGGGGGGCCAAGAGACCCAGTACTTC.

The rearrangement joins TRBV6-1 to TRBJ2-7; 12 nucleotides line up with TRBD2. With V trimmed by 3 bases and J by 6 bases, 3 bases remained unmatched. The CDR3 has 14 amino acids. Germline CDR1 reads MNHNS; CDR2 reads SASEGT. DNA for the CDR3: TGTGCCAGCAGTGAGTCACTAGCGGGGGGCGAGCAGTACTTC. This codes for CASSESLAGGEQYF.

A few counts support this clone. The J gene is TRBJ1-4, the V gene TRBV11-2; 11 bases line up with TRBD1. J lost 5 bases, V lost 5 bases, and 4 bases had no gene match. This CDR3 has 15 residues. The germline V gene encodes CDR1 SGHAT and CDR2 FQNNGV. The CDR3 nucleotides read TGTGCCAGCAGCAAGCGGGACAGGGGGAATGAAAAACTGTTTTTT. This gives the protein CASSKRDRGNEKLFF. Together with reference TRBV11-2 and TRBJ1-4, the CDR3 gives the full variable domain: EAGVAQSPRYKIIEKRQSVAFWCNPISGHATLYWYQQILGQGPKLLIQFQNNGVVDDSQLPKDRFSAERLKGVDSTLKIQPAKLEDSAVYLCASSKRDRGNEKLFFGSGTQLSVL.

The chain joins TRBV2 to TRBJ2-2, with TRBD2 matching 9 bases. Losses at the gene ends were 7 bases for V and 4 bases for J; bases not matched to a gene: 4. CDR3 length equals 14 residues. The germline CDR1 and CDR2 sequences are SNHLY and FYNNEI. CDR3 in amino acids: CASKAGGPTGELFF. In DNA, the CDR3 is TGTGCCAGCAAAGCGGGGGGACCCACCGGGGAGCTGTTTTTT.

V gene TRBV19 combines with J gene TRBJ2-3; perhaps TRBD2 as D (5 bases). The CDR3 extends over 16 amino acids. V lost 1 base and J lost 1, with 12 bases in between. Germline V gene sequence: CDR1 LNHDA, CDR2 SQIVND (reference sequence). As DNA, the CDR3 is TGTGCCAGTAGTATAGGGAGGTTGGATGGCACAGATACGCAGTATTTT. Translated, it gives CASSIGRLDGTDTQYF.

The chain combines TRBV19 with TRBJ2-5; 7 nucleotides agree with TRBD1. The CDR3 runs to 15 residues. V was clipped by 5 bases and J by 5 bases; unmatched bases: 11. The germline V gene encodes CDR1 LNHDA and CDR2 SQIVND (reference sequence). Here the CDR3 DNA reads TGTGCCAGTAGTGTGACTGAGGGGGCGGGTGAGACCCAGTACTTC. This gives the protein CASSVTEGAGETQYF. The variable domain in full, completed from reference TRBV19 and TRBJ2-5, reads DGGITQSPKYLFRKEGQNVTLSCEQNLNHDAMYWYRQDPGQGLRLIYYSQIVNDFQKGDIAEGYSVSREKKESFPLTVTSAQKNPTAFYLCASSVTEGAGETQYFGPGTRLLVL.

The rearrangement uses TRBV24-1 and TRBJ2-7; 7 bases fit TRBD2. The CDR3 loop spans 15 amino acids. Looked up from germline, CDR1 is KGHDR and CDR2 is SFDVKD. V lost 4 bases, J lost 0 bases, and 5 bases stayed unmatched. The CDR3 protein is CATSDLGGYSYEQYF. The DNA for the CDR3 is TGTGCCACCAGTGACCTCGGGGGGTACTCCTACGAGCAGTACTTC.

The chain's CDR3 is CASSPGQGSYGYTF. The CDR3 nucleotides are TGTGCCAGCAGCCCGGGACAGGGTAGCTATGGCTACACCTTC. The V gene is TRBV9, the J gene TRBJ1-2; TRBD1 matches 9 bases. The CDR3 runs 14 residues. The germline V gene has CDR1 SGDLS and CDR2 YYNGEE. The trim removed 4 bases at V and 4 bases at J, leaving 5 bases unmatched.

This rearrangement joins TRBV15 to TRBJ1-2; TRBD1 matches at 8 bases. There are 13 residues in the CDR3. J lost 8 bases, V lost 0 bases, and 2 bases had no gene match. CDR1 and CDR2 from the germline V gene are LNHNV and YYDKDF (reference sequence). The CDR3 coding sequence is TGTGCCACCAGCAGAGACGGGACAGGAGGCTACACCTTC. Translated, it gives CATSRDGTGGYTF.

V gene TRBV2 combines with J gene TRBJ1-2; D uncertain. The CDR3 is made up of 12 amino acids. Germline V lookup: CDR1 SNHLY, CDR2 FYNNEI. With 1 base removed from V and 8 bases from J, the gap between germline ends came to 8 bases. In nucleotides, the CDR3 is TGTGCCAGCAGTGAAGAAGTGGGCGGCTACACCTTC. Amino acids: CASSEEVGGYTF.

The V and J genes are TRBV19 and TRBJ1-3; D might be TRBD1 (6 bases). Germline loops: CDR1 LNHDA, CDR2 SQIVND (reference sequence). The length of the CDR3 is 16 residues. Trimming took 7 bases from V and 1 from J, leaving 17 bases between them. CDR3 protein: CASTKAGTPSGNTIYF. The DNA for the CDR3 is TGTGCCAGTACCAAGGCCGGGACACCGTCTGGAAACACCATATATTTT.